This is a list of T cell receptor beta chains from one sample in a study of cytomegalovirus exposure and HLA in healthy donors. Sequenced by immunoSEQ multiplex PCR; TCRdb stores in-frame clones only, minus some. The data contain more than 150,000 clones, approximately 78% of them singletons. The specimen sequenced was PBMCs. The receptors here all came from a woman between 18 and 29 years old in good health and CMV-seronegative. Each CDR3 is given with its conserved first and last residue. The D gene is left open where the match is weak. Clone size is shown for a subset of rows, as once, few, many or a class of expanded clone.

cdr3_nt cdr3_aa v_call d_call clone_size j_call
TGTGCCAGCAGCCCCCGCAGCGGGGGGGCCAACACCGGGGAGCTGTTTTTT CASSPRSGGANTGELFF TRBV7-6 TRBD2 NA TRBJ2-2
TGCGCCAGCAGCTTGGCATGGAGGAATCGACGTGAAAAACTGTTTTTT CASSLAWRNRREKLFF TRBV5-1 NA NA TRBJ1-4
TGCGCCAGCAGCCGACAGGTGGATGAGCAGTTCTTC CASSRQVDEQFF TRBV5-1 NA NA TRBJ2-1
TGTGCCACGGCAGGACAGGGGTTATCCGGGGAGCTGTTTTTT CATAGQGLSGELFF TRBV6-6 TRBD1 NA TRBJ2-2
TGTGCCAGCAGCGACCTGGGGGGGCCCGGGGAGCTGTTTTTT CASSDLGGPGELFF TRBV2 NA NA TRBJ2-2
TGCAGCGTTCACAGGGGAGGCGATGAGCAGTTCTTC CSVHRGGDEQFF TRBV29-1 NA once TRBJ2-1
TGCACCAGCAGCCAGGGATCCGGGACTGAGTATACGCAGTATTTT CTSSQGSGTEYTQYF TRBV1 NA NA TRBJ2-3
TGTGCCAGCAGCCAACAGGGTACTGCAACTAATGAAAAACTGTTTTTT CASSQQGTATNEKLFF TRBV11-2 NA NA TRBJ1-4
TGTGCCAGCAGCCCCGAGAACGCCGGGGAGCTGTTTTTT CASSPENAGELFF TRBV11-3 NA NA TRBJ2-2
TGTGCCAGCAGTTCCATAGGGGACAGGGGGGCTTTCTTT CASSSIGDRGAFF TRBV27 TRBD1 NA TRBJ1-1
TGTGCCAGTAGTAGCGGGACTGCCTACGGTCAGCCCCAGCATTTT CASSSGTAYGQPQHF TRBV19 NA NA TRBJ1-5
TGTGCCAGCAGTGTTGAGGTTTTGAACACTGAAGCTTTCTTT CASSVEVLNTEAFF TRBV2 NA NA TRBJ1-1
TGCGCCAGCAGTGAGTCGACAGGGGGGGGAACTGAAGCTTTCTTT CASSESTGGGTEAFF TRBV10-2 TRBD1 NA TRBJ1-1
TGCGCCAGCAGTGGACAGATTGGAGAGACCCAGTACTTC CASSGQIGETQYF TRBV10-2 NA few TRBJ2-5
TGTGCCAGCAGCATCCTAGCGGGAGGGCAAGAGACCCAGTACTTC CASSILAGGQETQYF TRBV13 TRBD2 NA TRBJ2-5
TGTGCCAGCAGCCAATCCTCGGGGGTTACTGAAGCTTTCTTT CASSQSSGVTEAFF TRBV9 NA NA TRBJ1-1
TGTGCCAGCGGATTATCCGGGACAGGGCCCTACGAGCAGTACTTC CASGLSGTGPYEQYF TRBV2 TRBD1 NA TRBJ2-7
TGTGCCAGCAGTTTAAATAGCGCTGGCTACGAGCAGTACTTC CASSLNSAGYEQYF TRBV27 NA NA TRBJ2-7
TGTGCCAGCTCACGACTAGCGGGAGGGGGCGATGAGCAGTTCTTC CASSRLAGGGDEQFF TRBV18 TRBD2 few TRBJ2-1
TGTGCCAGCAGCGATTACAGGGTGAACACTGAAGCTTTCTTT CASSDYRVNTEAFF TRBV14 NA few TRBJ1-1
TGTGCCAGCTACCAAACTCCCCTCTACGAGCAGTACTTC CASYQTPLYEQYF TRBV28 NA NA TRBJ2-7
TGTGCTAGTGGTCCCGGGACAGGGGGCCACGAAAAACTGTTTTTT CASGPGTGGHEKLFF TRBV12-5 TRBD1 few TRBJ1-4
TGTGCCAGCAGAAAAGGACACAAGAGCAATCAGCCCCAGCATTTT CASRKGHKSNQPQHF TRBV5-4 NA NA TRBJ1-5
TGCGCCAGCAGCTTTTTTAGGGGGCGAGACGCTGAAGCTTTCTTT CASSFFRGRDAEAFF TRBV5-1 TRBD1 once TRBJ1-1
TGCGCCAGCAGCTGGACTAGCGGGGAAACAGATACGCAGTATTTT CASSWTSGETDTQYF TRBV5-1 TRBD2 NA TRBJ2-3
TGTGCCAGTAGTAGGACGGGGGAAAACACCGGGGAGCTGTTTTTT CASSRTGENTGELFF TRBV19 NA NA TRBJ2-2
TGTGCCAGCAGTTTAGGTGGGAACAGGGTCCACGAGCAGTACTTC CASSLGGNRVHEQYF TRBV27 NA NA TRBJ2-7
TGTGCCAGCAGTTACGAACAGAGCTACGAGCAGTACTTC CASSYEQSYEQYF TRBV6-6 NA NA TRBJ2-7
TGTGCCAGTAGTATGACGGGTTTATACGAGCAGTACTTC CASSMTGLYEQYF TRBV19 NA NA TRBJ2-7
TGTGCCAGCAGTGAATTTCGGACAGGGTTGTACAATGAGCAGTTCTTC CASSEFRTGLYNEQFF TRBV25-1 TRBD1 NA TRBJ2-1
TGTGCCAGCTCACCCGACAGGGTAGCTAACTATGGCTACACCTTC CASSPDRVANYGYTF TRBV18 TRBD1 NA TRBJ1-2
TGTGCCAGCAGTTTAGGGACAGGGGGGTTTAATGAGCAGTTCTTC CASSLGTGGFNEQFF TRBV27 TRBD1 NA TRBJ2-1
TGCGCCAGCAGCAAAAGCGGTGGCACTGAAGCTTTCTTT CASSKSGGTEAFF TRBV5-1 NA NA TRBJ1-1
TGTGCCAGCAGTGACCCCGACAGGGAGTACGAGCAGTACTTC CASSDPDREYEQYF TRBV6-1 TRBD1 NA TRBJ2-7
TGTGCCAGCAGCAAAGGGGAGGGGCCCCAGGGCTACGAGCAGTACTTC CASSKGEGPQGYEQYF TRBV21-1 NA NA TRBJ2-7
TGTGCCAGCCGGGACTTAAGCACAGATACGCAGTATTTT CASRDLSTDTQYF TRBV6-5 NA once TRBJ2-3
TGTGCCAGCAGTCAATCCGGGACAGGGGCCTACAATGAGCAGTTCTTC CASSQSGTGAYNEQFF TRBV9 TRBD1 NA TRBJ2-1
TGTGCCAGCAGCTTAGGTAGCGGGGGTTCCTACAATGAGCAGTTCTTC CASSLGSGGSYNEQFF TRBV7-8 TRBD2 NA TRBJ2-1
TGCAGCGTACGCAGGGGGAAGGGGCACACCGGGGAGCTGTTTTTT CSVRRGKGHTGELFF TRBV29-1 TRBD1 NA TRBJ2-2
TGTGCCAGCAGCCGGGACAGGGCCTACGAGCAGTACTTC CASSRDRAYEQYF TRBV7-9 TRBD1 NA TRBJ2-7
TGTGCCGTCCGGGATTCGGGCACAGATACGCAGTATTTT CAVRDSGTDTQYF TRBV28 NA NA TRBJ2-3
TGTGCCAGCAGCACGACAGGGGGTTCCTACGAGCAGTACTTC CASSTTGGSYEQYF TRBV7-8 TRBD1 NA TRBJ2-7
TGTGCCAGCTCCCCGGGACTAGGGTACAATGAGCAGTTCTTC CASSPGLGYNEQFF TRBV27 TRBD2 NA TRBJ2-1
TGTGCCAGTAAAATGTTTGCTGGGAGCTCCTACAATGAGCAGTTCTTC CASKMFAGSSYNEQFF TRBV19 NA NA TRBJ2-1